Below, one T cell receptor (beta chain) is given with its context. Its target is not known. Only in-frame clones appear in the TCRdb table, and some are missing; sequencing was by immunoSEQ multiplex PCR. The sample lists around 7,200 clones, roughly 82% seen once, with over 5% in the top ten. The data belong to a study of chemoradiotherapy in HPV16-positive cancers. Study summary: Candidate HPV-specific clones and shared TCR motifs came from two HPV16-positive patients. Overall study findings and caveats: In HPV16-positive patients, HPV-responsive T-cell expansion tracked better recurrence-free survival. Non-HPV-specific T cells did not expand in tumors during treatment, whereas candidate HPV-specific clones and E7-related motifs did.

Trimming cost V 5 bases and J 0 bases; bases outside gene matches: 2. There are 13 residues in the CDR3. Germline loops: CDR1 SQVTM, CDR2 ANQGSEA. This receptor was obtained from a human donor with HPV-associated anogenital cancer. Sequencing used tumor tissue, obtained from a patient who underwent chemoradiotherapy. This rearrangement joins TRBV29-1 to TRBJ1-2; the match to TRBD1 covers 8 bases. CDR3 loop: CSVQTGANYGYTF. CDR3 coding DNA: TGCAGCGTTCAGACAGGGGCTAACTATGGCTACACCTTC. The whole variable domain, remainder taken from reference TRBV29-1 and TRBJ1-2, is SAVISQKPSRDICQRGTSLTIQCQVDSQVTMMFWYRQQPGQSLTLIATANQGSEATYESGFVIDKFPISRPNLTFSTLTVSNMSPEDSSIYLCSVQTGANYGYTFGSGTRLTVV.